This T cell receptor (beta chain) was recovered during a study of cytomegalovirus exposure and HLA in healthy donors. For the study at large: Earlier sequencing of approximately 180 million T cells yielded 120 million or so unique TCR beta sequences.

The PCR used 60 Vbeta and 13 Jbeta primers. Assay: immunoSEQ multiplex PCR; the TCRdb copy retains only in-frame clones and omits some. This table holds roughly 120,000 clones, about 73% found once. Study-level findings and limits: Available immune exposure information was restricted to CMV serostatus only. Earlier analysis found most TCR beta V segments productive about 87% or about 30% of the time.

Losses at the gene ends were 4 bases for V and 4 bases for J; bases not matched to a gene: 4. CDR1 is PRHDT and CDR2 is FYEKMQ in the germline V gene (reference sequence). The CDR3 is 15 amino acids. With regard to this clone: Its target is unknown.

The V call is TRBV13, the J call TRBJ2-2; TRBD2 agrees at 9 bases. The source material was PBMCs. The clonotype comes from a woman aged 50 to 65 in good health and CMV-seropositive. The CDR3 spells CASSSWGLATGELFF. CDR3 nucleotide sequence: TGTGCCAGCAGCTCCTGGGGACTAGCCACCGGGGAGCTGTTTTTT.